The source of this T cell receptor beta chain is a study of blood T cell repertoires in COVID-19. Study-wide background: COVID-19 samples, acute and convalescent, were from the United States, Italy and Spain.

Enrolled through a virtual design, the participants were between about 18 and 89 years of age and came from 24 US areas. Membership in each cohort depended on participant-reported clinical history. Under the authors' procedure: Nucleated cell counts were estimated from reference gene primer amplification. Generated by immunoSEQ multiplex PCR, the TCRdb table keeps only in-frame clones and is missing some. The V and J calls and the clone size are those of that table, but D and trimming were determined from the DNA. In the table there are 250,000 to 300,000 clones, approximately 90% of which are singletons. Germline assignment: CDR1 MGHRA and CDR2 YSYEKL. V lost 1 base, J lost 0 bases, and 3 bases stayed unmatched. The CDR3 is 16 residues long.

Material for sequencing was PBMCs or T cells enriched from blood (not recorded which). The clonotype originates from a woman in her thirties or forties with acute COVID-19. The chain couples TRBV4-1 to TRBJ2-5, with TRBD2 matching over 9 bases. The CDR3 nucleotides are TGCGCCAGCAGCCAAGTCGCTAGCGGGAACCAAGAGACCCAGTACTTC. It is translated as CASSQVASGNQETQYF.